This entry is about one TCR beta chain. The data stem from a study of blood T cell repertoires in COVID-19. Across the study: From the United States, Italy and Spain came samples of acute and convalescent COVID-19. The analysed material was cDNA or gDNA that came from T cells, B-cell-depleted T cells, or PBMCs.

The CDR3 is 13 amino acids. The V end lost 6 bases, the J end lost 4 bases, and 14 bases lay between the germline ends. CDR1 and CDR2 (germline): SQVTM, ANQGSEA. Authors' processing steps: Scientists estimated how many nucleated cells there were by amplifying reference gene primers. The protocol was immunoSEQ multiplex PCR, while the TCRdb copy is restricted to in-frame clones and leaves out a portion. V, J and clone size are those of that table, while D and trimming were read from the DNA. The table records tens of thousands of clones, approximately 85% of them present only once. The sequence was collected from a human donor in a cohort sampled during active COVID-19. The V and J genes are TRBV29-1 and TRBJ2-3; D is ambiguous. The sequencing sample was made of peripheral blood. The CDR3 DNA sequence: TGCAGCGTGGGCAGAGGTCGGGCAGATACGCAGTATTTT. Its translation is CSVGRGRADTQYF.